The clone carrying this TCR beta chain was found many times. Combining a sample-barcoded 5' primer with a J-beta primer mix, a second PCR ran for about 7 to 12 cycles. TCRdb reprocessed the 5' RACE reads via MiXCR and lists one record per CDR3 protein. The table records around 820,000 distinct CDR3 sequences, around 25% of them present only once. These data come from a study of blood T cells in healthy people across ages. Separately, the same data were catalogued under a study of T cells of mothers and their children. That report notes: Using 1.5 ug per 15 ul, all extracted RNA underwent cDNA synthesis. Mothers and children who were related shared slightly more overlap than unrelated pairs, but not significantly more.

The sample was blood. This receptor was obtained from a boy aged 5-17 years in good health.

The CDR3 nucleotides are TGTGCCAGCAGCGCGGGACAGGGAACTAATGAAAAACTGTTTTTT. This sequence encodes CASSAGQGTNEKLFF. The chain couples TRBV9 to TRBJ1-4; 9 bases match TRBD1. This CDR3 contains 15 residues. The germline CDR1 and CDR2 sequences are SGDLS and YYNGEE. The V and J ends lost 3 bases and 1 base, in that order; junction bases with no gene match: 1. The full variable domain, with the rest looked up from reference TRBV9 and TRBJ1-4, is DSGVTQTPKHLITATGQRVTLRCSPRSGDLSVYWYQQSLDQGLQFLIQYYNGEERAKGNILERFSAQQFPDLHSELNLSSLELGDSALYFCASSAGQGTNEKLFFGSGTQLSVL.